This TCR beta chain is drawn from a study of identical twins. Study-level results: Whereas memory repertoires showed no such difference, abundant cord blood beta clonotypes carried fewer insertions.

This CDR3 has 12 amino acids. Trimming removed 3 bases from V and 6 bases from J, with 8 bases in between. The germline V gene encodes CDR1 SGHVS and CDR2 FQNEAQ. This clonotype has just one count. Its specificity is unknown. TCRdb recomputed calls from the 5' RACE reads with MiXCR, one row per CDR3 protein. This sample has 550,000 to 700,000 distinct CDR3 sequences, with around 21% found just once. These data were also filed under a second study, of T cells expressing NK-cell markers. According to that study: Repertoires of TCR beta were obtained from T cells sorted as CD3+CD56+NKG2C+, CD3+CD56+NKG2C- and CD3+CD56-NKG2C+. Whether expanded NKG2C-expressing T cell clones recognize HCMV is unknown.

Material: PBMCs. The receptor was derived from a young woman in good health. J is TRBJ1-1 and V is TRBV7-8; no reliable D call. CDR3 region: CASSFEGPEAFF. For the CDR3, the DNA is TGTGCCAGCAGCTTTGAAGGGCCTGAAGCTTTCTTT. Full variable domain (outside the CDR3, taken from reference TRBV7-8 and TRBJ1-1): GAGVSQSPRYKVAKRGQDVALRCDPISGHVSLFWYQQALGQGPEFLTYFQNEAQLDKSGLPSDRFFAERPEGSVSTLKIQRTQQEDSAVYLCASSFEGPEAFFGQGTRLTVV.